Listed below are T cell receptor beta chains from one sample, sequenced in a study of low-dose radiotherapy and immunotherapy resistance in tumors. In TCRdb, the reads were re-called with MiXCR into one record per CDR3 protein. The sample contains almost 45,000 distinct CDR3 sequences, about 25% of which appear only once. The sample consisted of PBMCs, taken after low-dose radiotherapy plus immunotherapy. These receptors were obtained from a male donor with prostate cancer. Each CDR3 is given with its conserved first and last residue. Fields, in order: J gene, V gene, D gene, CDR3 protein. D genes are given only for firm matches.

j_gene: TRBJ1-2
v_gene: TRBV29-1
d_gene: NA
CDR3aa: CSVEDGDMVPYGYTF

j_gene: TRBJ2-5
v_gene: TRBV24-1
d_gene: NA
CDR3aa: CATSDPTGARRETQYF

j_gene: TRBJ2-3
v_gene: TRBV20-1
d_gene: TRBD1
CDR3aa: CSGRRQGSPDTQYF

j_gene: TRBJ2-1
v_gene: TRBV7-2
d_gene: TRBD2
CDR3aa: CASSGPGLAGGREQFF

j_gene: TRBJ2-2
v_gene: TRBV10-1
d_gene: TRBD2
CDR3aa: CASSTGTSGTTGELFF

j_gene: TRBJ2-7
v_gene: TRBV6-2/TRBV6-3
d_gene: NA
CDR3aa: CASSLRETVVHEQYF

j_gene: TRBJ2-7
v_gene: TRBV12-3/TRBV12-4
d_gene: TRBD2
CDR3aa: CASSLVSAGAYEQYF

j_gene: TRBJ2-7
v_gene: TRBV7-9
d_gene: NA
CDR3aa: CASSPGGGRNEQYF

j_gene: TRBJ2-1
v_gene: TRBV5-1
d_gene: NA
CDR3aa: CASSLEAPGAGDEQFF

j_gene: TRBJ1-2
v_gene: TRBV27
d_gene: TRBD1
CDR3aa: CASSFVGGGTYGYTF

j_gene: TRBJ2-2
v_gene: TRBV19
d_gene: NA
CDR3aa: CASSVLRDKNTGELFF

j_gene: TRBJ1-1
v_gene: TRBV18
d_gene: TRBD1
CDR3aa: CASSPRDSLNTEAFF

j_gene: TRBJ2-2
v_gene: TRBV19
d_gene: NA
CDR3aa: CASTSGHLLANTGELFF

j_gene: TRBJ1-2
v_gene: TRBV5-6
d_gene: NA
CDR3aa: CASSLVFQNYGYTF

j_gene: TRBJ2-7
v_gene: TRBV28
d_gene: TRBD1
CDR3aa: CASRNPGQQYEQYF

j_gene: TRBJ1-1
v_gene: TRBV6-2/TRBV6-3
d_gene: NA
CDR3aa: CASSYSQFTEAFF

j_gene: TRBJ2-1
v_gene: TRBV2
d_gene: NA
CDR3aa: CASSGQGGGNEQFF

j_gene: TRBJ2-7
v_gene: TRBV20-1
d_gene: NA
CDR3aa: CSARGRSSYEQYF

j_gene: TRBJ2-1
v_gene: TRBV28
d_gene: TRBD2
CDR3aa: CASKGGSSYNEQFF

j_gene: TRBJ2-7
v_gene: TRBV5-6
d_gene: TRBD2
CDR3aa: CASSLVAGVSDEQYF

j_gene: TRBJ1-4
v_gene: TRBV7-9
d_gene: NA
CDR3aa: CASSPRGVGEKLFF

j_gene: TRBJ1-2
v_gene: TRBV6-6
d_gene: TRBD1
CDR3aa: CASSGTGKSYGYTF

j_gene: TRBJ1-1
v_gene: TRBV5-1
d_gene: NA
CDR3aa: CASSLSLQGNTEAFF

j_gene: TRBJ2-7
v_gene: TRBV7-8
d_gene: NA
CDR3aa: CASSFRGVYEQYF

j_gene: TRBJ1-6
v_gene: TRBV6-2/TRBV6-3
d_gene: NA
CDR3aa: CASRDTGLSSYNSPLHF

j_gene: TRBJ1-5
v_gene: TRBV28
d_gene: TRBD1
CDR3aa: CASSLGTGAGNQPQHF

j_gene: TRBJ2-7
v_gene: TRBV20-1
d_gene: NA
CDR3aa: CSARDLVVPTYEQYF

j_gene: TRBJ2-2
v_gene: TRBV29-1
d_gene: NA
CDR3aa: CSVRDTGELFF

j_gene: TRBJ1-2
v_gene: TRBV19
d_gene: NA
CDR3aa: CASREDRSVTYGYTF

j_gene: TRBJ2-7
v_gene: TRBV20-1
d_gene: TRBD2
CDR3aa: CSARLLATYEQYF

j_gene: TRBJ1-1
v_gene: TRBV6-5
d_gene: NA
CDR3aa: CASTERGAGSTEAFF

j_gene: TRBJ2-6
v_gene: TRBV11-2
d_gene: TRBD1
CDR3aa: CASSLTGGSGANVLTF

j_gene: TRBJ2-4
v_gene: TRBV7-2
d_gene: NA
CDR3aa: CASSLGRGAENIQYF

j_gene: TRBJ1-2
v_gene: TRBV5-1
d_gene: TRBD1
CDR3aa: CASSFRDRRYGYTF

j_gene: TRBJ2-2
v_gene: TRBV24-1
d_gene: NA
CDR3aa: CATSDPARNGETGELFF